This T cell receptor beta chain was sequenced in a study of a mutant IDH1 vaccine in newly diagnosed glioma. Libraries were prepared by immunoSEQ multiplex PCR; TCRdb keeps only in-frame clonotypes and omits some of them. This sample has 50,000 to 75,000 clones, with approximately 92% found just once. The CDR3 totals 11 residues. Trimming removed 4 bases from V and 4 bases from J, with 5 bases in between. Germline V gene sequence: CDR1 SGHRS, CDR2 YFSETQ. Time point noted: baseline, week 1 (first vaccination visit). This sample's treatment: pre-vaccination baseline after standard-of-care therapy. The source of this sequence is a man between 50 and 59 years old with glioma. The gene calls are TRBV5-1 and TRBJ1-1; D unclear. This material consisted of PBMCs, taken from a glioma patient treated with radiotherapy, temozolomide or both. CDR3 in amino acids: CASSPGTEAFF. CDR3 bases: TGCGCCAGCAGCCCTGGCACTGAAGCTTTCTTT.